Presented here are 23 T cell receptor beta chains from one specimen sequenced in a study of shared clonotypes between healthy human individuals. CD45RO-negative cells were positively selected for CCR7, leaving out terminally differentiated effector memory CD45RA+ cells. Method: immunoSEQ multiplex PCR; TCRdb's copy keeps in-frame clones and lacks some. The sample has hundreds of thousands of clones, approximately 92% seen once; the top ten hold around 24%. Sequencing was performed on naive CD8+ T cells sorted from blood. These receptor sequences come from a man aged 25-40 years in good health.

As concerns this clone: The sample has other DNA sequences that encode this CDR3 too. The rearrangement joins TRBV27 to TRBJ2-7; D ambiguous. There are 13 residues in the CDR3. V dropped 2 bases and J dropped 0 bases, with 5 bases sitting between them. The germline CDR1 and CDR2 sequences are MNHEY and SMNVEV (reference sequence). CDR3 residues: CASSLGASYEQYF. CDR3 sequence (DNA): TGTGCCAGCAGTTTAGGTGCCTCCTACGAGCAGTACTTC.

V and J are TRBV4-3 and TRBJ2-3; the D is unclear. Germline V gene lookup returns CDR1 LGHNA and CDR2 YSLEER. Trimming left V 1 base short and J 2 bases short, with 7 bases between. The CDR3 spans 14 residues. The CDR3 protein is CASSQADATDTQYF. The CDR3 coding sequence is TGCGCCAGCAGCCAAGCAGACGCCACAGATACGCAGTATTTT.

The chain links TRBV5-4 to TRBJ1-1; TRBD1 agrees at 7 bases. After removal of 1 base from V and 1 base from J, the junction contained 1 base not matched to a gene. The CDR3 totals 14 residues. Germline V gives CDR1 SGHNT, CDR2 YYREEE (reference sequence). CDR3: CASSLRTGNTEAFF. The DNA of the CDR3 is TGTGCCAGCAGCTTGAGGACAGGGAACACTGAAGCTTTCTTT.

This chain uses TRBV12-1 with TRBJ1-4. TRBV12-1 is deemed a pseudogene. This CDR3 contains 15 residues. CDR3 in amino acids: CASSFARDYGEKLFF. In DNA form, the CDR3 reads TGTGCCAGCAGCTTTGCGAGGGACTACGGTGAAAAACTGTTTTTT.

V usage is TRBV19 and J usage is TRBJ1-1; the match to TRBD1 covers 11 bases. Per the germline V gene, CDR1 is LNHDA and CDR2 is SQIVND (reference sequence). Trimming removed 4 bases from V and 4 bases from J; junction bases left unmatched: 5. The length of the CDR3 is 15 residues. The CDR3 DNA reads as TGTGCCAGTAGTAGGGGGACAGGGGGTAGCACTGAAGCTTTCTTT. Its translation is CASSRGTGGSTEAFF.

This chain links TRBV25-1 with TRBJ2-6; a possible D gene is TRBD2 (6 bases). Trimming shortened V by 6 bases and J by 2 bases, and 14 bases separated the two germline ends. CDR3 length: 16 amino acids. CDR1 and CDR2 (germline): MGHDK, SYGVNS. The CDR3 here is CASSPEGTTGANVLTF. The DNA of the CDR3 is TGTGCCAGCAGCCCGGAGGGGACCACTGGGGCCAACGTCCTGACTTTC.

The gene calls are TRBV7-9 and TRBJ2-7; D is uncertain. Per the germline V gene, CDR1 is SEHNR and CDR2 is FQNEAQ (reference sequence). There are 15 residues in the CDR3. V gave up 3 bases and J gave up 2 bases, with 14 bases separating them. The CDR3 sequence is CASSFPFGVTYEQYF. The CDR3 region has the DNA TGTGCCAGCAGCTTCCCCTTTGGTGTAACCTACGAGCAGTACTTC. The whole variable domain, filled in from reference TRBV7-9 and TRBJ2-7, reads DTGVSQNPRHKITKRGQNVTFRCDPISEHNRLYWYRQTLGQGPEFLTYFQNEAQLEKSRLLSDRFSAERPKGSFSTLEIQRTEQGDSAMYLCASSFPFGVTYEQYFGPGTRLTVT.

The CDR3 region has the DNA TGTGCCAGCAGCCTAACCGGGACCACTGAAGCTTTCTTT. Translating gives CASSLTGTTEAFF. The chain joins TRBV13 to TRBJ1-1, with a weak D call TRBD1 (5 bases). The V gene's germline CDR1 is PRHDT and CDR2 FYEKMQ (reference sequence). The V end lost 5 bases, the J end lost 4 bases, and 11 bases lay between the germline ends. This CDR3 has 13 residues. The whole variable domain, filled in from reference TRBV13 and TRBJ1-1, reads AAGVIQSPRHLIKEKRETATLKCYPIPRHDTVYWYQQGPGQDPQFLISFYEKMQSDKGSIPDRFSAQQFSDYHSELNMSSLELGDSALYFCASSLTGTTEAFFGQGTRLTVV.

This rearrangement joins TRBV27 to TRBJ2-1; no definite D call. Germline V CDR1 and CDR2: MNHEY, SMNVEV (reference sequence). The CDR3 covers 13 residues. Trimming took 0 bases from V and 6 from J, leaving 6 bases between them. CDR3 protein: CASSLSGFNEQFF. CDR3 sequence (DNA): TGTGCCAGCAGTTTATCGGGTTTCAATGAGCAGTTCTTC.

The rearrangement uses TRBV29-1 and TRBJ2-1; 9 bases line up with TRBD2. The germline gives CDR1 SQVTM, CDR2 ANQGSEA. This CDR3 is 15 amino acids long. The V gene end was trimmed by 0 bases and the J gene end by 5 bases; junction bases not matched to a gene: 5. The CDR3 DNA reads TGCAGCGTTGAAGATATCCAGCGGGAGGACAATGAGCAGTTCTTC. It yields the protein CSVEDIQREDNEQFF.

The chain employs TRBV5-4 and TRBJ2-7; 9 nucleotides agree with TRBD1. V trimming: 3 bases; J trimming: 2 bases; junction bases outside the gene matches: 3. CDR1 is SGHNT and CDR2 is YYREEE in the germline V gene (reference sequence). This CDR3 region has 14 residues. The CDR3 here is CASSSQGATYEQYF. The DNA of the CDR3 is TGTGCCAGCAGCTCACAGGGGGCGACCTACGAGCAGTACTTC.

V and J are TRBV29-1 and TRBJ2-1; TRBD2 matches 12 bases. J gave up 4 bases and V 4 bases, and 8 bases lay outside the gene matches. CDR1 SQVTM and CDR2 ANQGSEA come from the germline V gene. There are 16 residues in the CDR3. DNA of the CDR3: TGCAGCGTTGTGGGGCTAGCGGGAGGGATATACAATGAGCAGTTCTTC. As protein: CSVVGLAGGIYNEQFF.

CDR3 amino acids: CAWARDNSYEQYF. The CDR3 bases are TGTGCCTGGGCGCGGGACAATTCCTACGAGCAGTACTTC. The chain couples TRBV30 to TRBJ2-7; tentatively, D is TRBD1 or TRBD2 (6 bases each). Trimming removed 5 bases at V and 1 base at J, with 12 bases between. The CDR3 is made up of 13 amino acids. In germline, CDR1 is GTSNPN, CDR2 SVGIG (reference sequence).

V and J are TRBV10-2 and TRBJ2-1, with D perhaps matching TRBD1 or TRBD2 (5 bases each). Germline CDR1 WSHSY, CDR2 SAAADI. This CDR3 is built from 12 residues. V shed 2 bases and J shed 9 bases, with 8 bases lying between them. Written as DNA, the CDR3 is TGCGCCAGCAGTGAGGGGGGTGGTGAGCAGTTCTTC. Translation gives CASSEGGGEQFF.

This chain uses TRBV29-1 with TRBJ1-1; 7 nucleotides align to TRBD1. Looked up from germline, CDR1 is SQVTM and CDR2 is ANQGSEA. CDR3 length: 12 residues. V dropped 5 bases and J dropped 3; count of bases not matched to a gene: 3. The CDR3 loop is CSVTQGDTEAFF. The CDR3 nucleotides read TGCAGCGTTACTCAGGGGGACACTGAAGCTTTCTTT.

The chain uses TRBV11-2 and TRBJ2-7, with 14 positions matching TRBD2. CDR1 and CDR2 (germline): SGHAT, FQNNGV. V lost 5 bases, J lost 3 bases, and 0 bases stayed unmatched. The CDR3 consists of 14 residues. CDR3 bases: TGTGCCAGCAGCGGGACTAGCGGGAGCTACGAGCAGTACTTC. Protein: CASSGTSGSYEQYF.

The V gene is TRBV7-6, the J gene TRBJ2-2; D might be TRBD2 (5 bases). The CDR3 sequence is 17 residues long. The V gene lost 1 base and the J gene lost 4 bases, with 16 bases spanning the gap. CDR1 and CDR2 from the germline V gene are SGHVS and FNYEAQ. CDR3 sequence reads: CASSLGGGTRTTGELFF. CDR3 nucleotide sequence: TGTGCCAGCAGCTTAGGAGGAGGAACCCGAACCACCGGGGAGCTGTTTTTT.

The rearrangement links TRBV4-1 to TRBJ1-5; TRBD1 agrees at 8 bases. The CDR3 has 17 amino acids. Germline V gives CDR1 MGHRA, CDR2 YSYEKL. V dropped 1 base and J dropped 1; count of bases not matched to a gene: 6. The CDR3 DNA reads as TGCGCCAGCAGCCAAGCACAGGGGGGGGGAAGCAATCAGCCCCAGCATTTT. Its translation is CASSQAQGGGSNQPQHF.

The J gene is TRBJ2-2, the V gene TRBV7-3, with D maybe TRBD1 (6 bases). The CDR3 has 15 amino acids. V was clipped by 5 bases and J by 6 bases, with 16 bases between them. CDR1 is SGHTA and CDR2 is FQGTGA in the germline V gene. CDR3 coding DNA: TGTGCCAGCAGCCCCCCAGGGGCCCTCGCCGGGGAGCTGTTTTTT. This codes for CASSPPGALAGELFF.

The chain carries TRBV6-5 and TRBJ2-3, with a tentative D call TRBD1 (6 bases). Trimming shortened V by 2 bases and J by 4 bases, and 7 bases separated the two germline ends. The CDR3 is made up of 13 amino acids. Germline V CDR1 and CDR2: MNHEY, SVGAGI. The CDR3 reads CASSYQGPDTQYF. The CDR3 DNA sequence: TGTGCCAGCAGTTACCAGGGGCCAGATACGCAGTATTTT.

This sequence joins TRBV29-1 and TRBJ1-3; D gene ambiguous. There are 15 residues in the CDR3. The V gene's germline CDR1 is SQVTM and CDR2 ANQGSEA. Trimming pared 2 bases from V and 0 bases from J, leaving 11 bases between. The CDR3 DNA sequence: TGCAGCGTTGAAAAGCAGGATGGCTCTGGAAACACCATATATTTT. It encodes CSVEKQDGSGNTIYF.

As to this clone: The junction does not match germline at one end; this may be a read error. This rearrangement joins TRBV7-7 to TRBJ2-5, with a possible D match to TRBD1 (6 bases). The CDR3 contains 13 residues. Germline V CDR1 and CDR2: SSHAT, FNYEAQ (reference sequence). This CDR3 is CASSLMRGETQYF. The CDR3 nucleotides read TGTGCTAGCAGCCTGATGAGGGGGGAGACCCAGTACTTC.

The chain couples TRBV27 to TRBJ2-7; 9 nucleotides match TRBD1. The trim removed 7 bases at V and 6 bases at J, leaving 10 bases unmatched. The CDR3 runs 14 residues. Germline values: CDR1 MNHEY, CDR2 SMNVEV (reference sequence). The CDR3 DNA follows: TGTGCCAGCACCCTAGGGGGACAGGGCGGCGAGCAGTACTTC. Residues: CASTLGGQGGEQYF.